The 15 T cell receptor beta chains reported below all come from one sample, sequenced in a study of shared clonotypes between healthy human individuals. Cells designated naive CD8 were CD45RO-negative and were positively selected for CCR7, with terminally differentiated effector memory CD45RA+ cells excluded. The table came from immunoSEQ multiplex PCR; TCRdb's copy has only in-frame clones and leaves some out. The table records approximately 2,000,000 clones, approximately 92% of them present only once. The sample consisted of naive CD8+ T cells from PBMCs. Receptors originate from a young man in good health. Some clones in this sample may be carry-over from other donors' samples.

The chain recombines TRBV19 with TRBJ2-6; weak D call: TRBD1 (5 bases). Per germline, CDR1 LNHDA and CDR2 SQIVND (reference sequence). Trimming took off 8 bases at V and 1 base at J, with 9 bases between the two ends. The CDR3 totals 14 residues. CDR3 bases: TGTGCCAGTGAGGCAGGGTCTGGGGCCAACGTCCTGACTTTC. This gives the protein CASEAGSGANVLTF.

The rearrangement uses TRBV19 and TRBJ2-2, with TRBD1 matching over 8 bases. The J segment lost 4 bases and the V segment lost 3 bases, leaving 7 bases of the junction unmatched. This CDR3 region has 16 residues. Germline-derived CDR1 and CDR2 are LNHDA and SQIVND (reference sequence). CDR3 nucleotide sequence: TGTGCCAGTAGTATCTCGACAGGGGTTCTCACCGGGGAGCTGTTTTTT. Translation: CASSISTGVLTGELFF. Variable domain in full (rest from reference TRBV19 and TRBJ2-2): DGGITQSPKYLFRKEGQNVTLSCEQNLNHDAMYWYRQDPGQGLRLIYYSQIVNDFQKGDIAEGYSVSREKKESFPLTVTSAQKNPTAFYLCASSISTGVLTGELFFGEGSRLTVL.

The gene calls are TRBV28 and TRBJ1-5; D is possibly TRBD1 (6 bases). CDR1 MDHEN and CDR2 SYDVKM come from the germline V gene. The CDR3 spans 15 residues. Trimming stripped 3 bases from V and 6 bases from J, with 15 bases between. In nucleotides, the CDR3 is TGTGCCAGCAGTTTGAGCAGGGGTGTGATTCAGCCCCAGCATTTT. As protein: CASSLSRGVIQPQHF.

This chain links TRBV29-1 with TRBJ2-7; TRBD2 matches at 13 bases. Germline V gene data show CDR1 as SQVTM and CDR2 as ANQGSEA. After removal of 5 bases from V and 2 bases from J, the junction contained 6 bases not matched to a gene. CDR3 length: 15 amino acids. In DNA form, the CDR3 reads TGCAGCGTTACTGGGACTAGCGGGGCCCCCTACGAGCAGTACTTC. It specifies CSVTGTSGAPYEQYF.

V and J are TRBV6-5 and TRBJ1-4, with 10 bases lining up with TRBD1. Germline V gives CDR1 MNHEY, CDR2 SVGAGI. CDR3 length equals 15 residues. Trimming at V came to 0 bases and at J to 8 bases, leaving 3 bases not matched to a gene. The CDR3 sequence: CASSYSTGGAEKLFF. CDR3 DNA sequence: TGTGCCAGCAGTTACTCGACAGGGGGCGCGGAAAAACTGTTTTTT.

This clone came up once. Other DNA sequences within the sample encode an identical CDR3. The rearrangement joins TRBV27 to TRBJ2-1, with 12 bases aligning to TRBD2. The CDR3 spans 15 residues. J was trimmed by 4 bases and V by 5 bases; bases with no gene match: 3. Per the germline V gene, CDR1 is MNHEY and CDR2 is SMNVEV (reference sequence). The CDR3 DNA reads as TGTGCCAGCAGTCTACTAGCGGGAGGTTACAATGAGCAGTTCTTC. It specifies CASSLLAGGYNEQFF.

The chain combines TRBV5-1 with TRBJ2-7; D gene ambiguous. Germline CDR1 reads SGHRS; CDR2 reads YFSETQ. The V end was cut by 2 bases, the J end by 6 bases, with 12 bases between. The length of the CDR3 is 13 residues. The CDR3 loop reads CASSFGITLEQYF. For the CDR3, the DNA is TGCGCCAGCAGCTTTGGGATCACCCTCGAGCAGTACTTC.

The chain links TRBV9 to TRBJ2-2; the match to TRBD2 covers 9 bases. The V and J ends lost 0 bases and 4 bases, in that order; junction bases with no gene match: 10. Germline V CDR1 and CDR2: SGDLS, YYNGEE. The CDR3 loop spans 18 amino acids. The CDR3 DNA is TGTGCCAGCAGCGTAGATCTGGGGGCGGGAGGGTGCACCGGGGAGCTGTTTTTT. This gives the protein CASSVDLGAGGCTGELFF.

In DNA form, the CDR3 reads TGTGCCAGTAAAGGAAGGGAAACCTACGAGCAGTACTTC. Encoded protein: CASKGRETYEQYF. This chain uses TRBV19 with TRBJ2-7; D gene uncertain. V was trimmed by 7 bases and J by 2 bases, leaving 12 bases between them. Germline CDR1 reads LNHDA; CDR2 reads SQIVND (reference sequence). This CDR3 is 13 amino acids long. Full variable domain (rest looked up from reference TRBV19 and TRBJ2-7): DGGITQSPKYLFRKEGQNVTLSCEQNLNHDAMYWYRQDPGQGLRLIYYSQIVNDFQKGDIAEGYSVSREKKESFPLTVTSAQKNPTAFYLCASKGRETYEQYFGPGTRLTVT.

This clone appeared a single time. The V and J genes are TRBV5-4 and TRBJ2-7; TRBD2 might be the D (6 bases). Per the germline V gene, CDR1 is SGHNT and CDR2 is YYREEE (reference sequence). V was pared by 4 bases and J by 4 bases, with 24 bases between. CDR3 size: 17 residues. CDR3 amino acids: CASSPVRTTSALYEQYF. The DNA of the CDR3 is TGTGCCAGCAGCCCCGTTAGGACTACATCGGCCCTATACGAGCAGTACTTC.

V and J are TRBV11-2 and TRBJ2-5; no clear D gene. V was trimmed by 0 bases and J by 7 bases, leaving 9 bases between them. Germline CDR1 reads SGHAT; CDR2 reads FQNNGV. This CDR3 is 13 amino acids long. The CDR3 region has the DNA TGTGCCAGCAGCTTAGAGGCGGAAGGGACCCAGTACTTC. This translates into CASSLEAEGTQYF.

The J gene is TRBJ2-7, the V gene TRBV27; the D gene is possibly TRBD1 (7 bases). Trimming cost V 5 bases and J 0 bases, with 17 bases left between them. The CDR3 runs 16 residues. Germline CDR1 MNHEY, CDR2 SMNVEV (reference sequence). CDR3 protein: CASSLKSGGGSYEQYF. CDR3 bases: TGTGCCAGCAGTCTCAAATCAGGGGGAGGCTCCTACGAGCAGTACTTC.

This chain joins TRBV7-3 and TRBJ2-1; a weak D match, TRBD2 (6 bases). The V end lost 5 bases, the J end lost 5 bases, and 10 bases lay between the germline ends. The CDR3 runs to 13 residues. Germline V gene sequence: CDR1 SGHTA, CDR2 FQGTGA. In DNA form, the CDR3 reads TGTGCCAGCAGCGGACGACTAGACAATGAGCAGTTCTTC. Its translation: CASSGRLDNEQFF.

This clone was found once. This chain links TRBV29-1 with TRBJ2-7; D may be TRBD2 (6 bases). Germline CDR1 and CDR2: SQVTM and ANQGSEA. The CDR3 has 13 amino acids. Trimming left V 4 bases short and J 2 bases short, with 12 bases between. CDR3 sequence (DNA): TGCAGCGTTGCCCCGGACTACACCTACGAGCAGTACTTC. It encodes CSVAPDYTYEQYF.

This chain joins TRBV4-2 and TRBJ2-2, with TRBD1 identical over 10 bases. CDR3 length: 19 amino acids. Germline V lookup: CDR1 LGHNA, CDR2 YNFKEQ. V trimming: 0 bases; J trimming: 4 bases; junction bases outside the gene matches: 11. This chain's CDR3 is CASSQERWLTGGITGELFF. The CDR3, as DNA: TGTGCCAGCAGCCAAGAACGTTGGTTGACAGGGGGCATCACCGGGGAGCTGTTTTTT.